This TCR beta chain originates from a study of blood T cell repertoires in COVID-19. Study as a whole: Spain, Italy and the United States supplied samples that represented acute and convalescent COVID-19. From T cells, B-cell-depleted T cells, or PBMCs came the material, which was cDNA or gDNA.

The germline CDR1 and CDR2 sequences are MDHEN and SYDVKM. V dropped 2 bases and J dropped 11 bases, with 19 bases sitting between them. CDR3 length: 15 residues. In the source study's methods: It was from reference gene primer amplification that nucleated cell counts were estimated. Clones were sequenced by immunoSEQ multiplex PCR, and TCRdb holds only the in-frame ones, with some missing. The V and J calls and clone size were taken over from that table, and D and trimming were inferred from the DNA. The repertoire includes some 270,000 clones, around 89% of them detected once, and roughly 0.8% sits in the top ten.

The chain joins TRBV28 to TRBJ1-5, with D possibly matching TRBD1 (5 bases). This sequence was found in a man younger than 45 with acute or convalescent COVID-19. Material: peripheral blood. This CDR3 reads CASSLGASRVVAQHF. CDR3 sequence (DNA): TGTGCCAGCAGTTTAGGTGCTTCCAGGGTCGTCGCCCAGCATTTT.